This T cell receptor beta chain was observed in a study of blood T cell repertoires in COVID-19. Across the study: Sites across the United States, Italy and Spain contributed samples from acute and convalescent COVID-19.

CDR3 length: 16 amino acids. Per germline, CDR1 SNHLY and CDR2 FYNNEI. V lost 5 bases to trimming and J lost 2 bases; unmatched junction nucleotides: 10. This table comes from immunoSEQ multiplex PCR, and its TCRdb copy is limited to in-frame clones, with some not included. This sample has approximately 260,000 clones; 75% to 90% occur once, and the top ten carry roughly 10%. Seattle's enrolled individuals joined amid active infection and were then monitored longitudinally. Sequencing input: peripheral blood. The chain recombines TRBV2 with TRBJ2-3, with 7 bases fitting TRBD2. The sequence was obtained from a woman aged 70 to 79 with COVID-19, enrolled during active disease. CDR3 bases: TGTGCCAGCAGTCCAGTAAGCGGGGATTACACAGATACGCAGTATTTT. It is translated as CASSPVSGDYTDTQYF.